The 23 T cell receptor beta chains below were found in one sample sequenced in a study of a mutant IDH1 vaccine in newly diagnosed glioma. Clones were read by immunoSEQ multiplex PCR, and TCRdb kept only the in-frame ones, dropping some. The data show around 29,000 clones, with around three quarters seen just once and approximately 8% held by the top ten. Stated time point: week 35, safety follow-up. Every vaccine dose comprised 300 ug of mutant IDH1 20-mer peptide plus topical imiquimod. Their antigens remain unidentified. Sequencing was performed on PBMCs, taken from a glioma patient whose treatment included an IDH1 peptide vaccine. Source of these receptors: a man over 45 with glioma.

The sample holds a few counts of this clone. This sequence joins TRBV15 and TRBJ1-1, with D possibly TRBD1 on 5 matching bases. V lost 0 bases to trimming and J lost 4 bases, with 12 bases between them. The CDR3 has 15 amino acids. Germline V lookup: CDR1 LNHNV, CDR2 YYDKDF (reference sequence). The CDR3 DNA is TGTGCCACCAGCAGAGAGCTGGGGGGGAGCACTGAAGCTTTCTTT. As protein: CATSRELGGSTEAFF.

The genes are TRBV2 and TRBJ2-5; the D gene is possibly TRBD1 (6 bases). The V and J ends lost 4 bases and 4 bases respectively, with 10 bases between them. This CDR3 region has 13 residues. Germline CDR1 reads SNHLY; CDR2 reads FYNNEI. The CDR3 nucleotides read TGTGCCAGCAGTGTACAGGGCCGAGAGACCCAGTACTTC. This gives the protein CASSVQGRETQYF.

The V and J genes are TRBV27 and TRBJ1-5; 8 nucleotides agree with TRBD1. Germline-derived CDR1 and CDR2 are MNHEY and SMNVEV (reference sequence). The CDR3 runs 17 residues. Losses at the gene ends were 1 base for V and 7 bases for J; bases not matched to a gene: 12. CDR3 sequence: CASSLFGDRGIPQPQHF. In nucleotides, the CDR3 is TGTGCCAGCAGTTTATTTGGCGACAGGGGCATCCCACAGCCCCAGCATTTT.

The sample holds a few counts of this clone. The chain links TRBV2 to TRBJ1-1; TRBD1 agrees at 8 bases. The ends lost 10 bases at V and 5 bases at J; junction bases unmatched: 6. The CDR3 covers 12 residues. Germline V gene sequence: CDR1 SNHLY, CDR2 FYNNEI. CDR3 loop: CATRRTGTEAFF. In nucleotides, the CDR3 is TGTGCCACTCGACGGACAGGGACTGAAGCTTTCTTT. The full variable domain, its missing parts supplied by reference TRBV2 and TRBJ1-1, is EPEVTQTPSHQVTQMGQEVILRCVPISNHLYFYWYRQILGQKVEFLVSFYNNEISEKSEIFDDQFSVERPDGSNFTLKIRSTKLEDSAMYFCATRRTGTEAFFGQGTRLTVV.

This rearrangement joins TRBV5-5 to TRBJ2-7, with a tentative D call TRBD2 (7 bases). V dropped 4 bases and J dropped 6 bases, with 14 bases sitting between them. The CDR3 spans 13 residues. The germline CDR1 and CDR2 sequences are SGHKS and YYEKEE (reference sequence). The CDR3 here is CASSPSGGTEQYF. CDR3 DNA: TGTGCCAGCAGCCCCTCGGGGGGCACCGAGCAGTACTTC.

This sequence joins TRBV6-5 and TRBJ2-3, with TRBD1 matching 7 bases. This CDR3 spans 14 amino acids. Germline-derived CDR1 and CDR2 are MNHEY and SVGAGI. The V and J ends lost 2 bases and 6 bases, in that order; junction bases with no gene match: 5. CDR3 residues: CASSYAGQEDTQYF. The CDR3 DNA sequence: TGTGCCAGCAGTTACGCTGGACAGGAGGATACGCAGTATTTT.

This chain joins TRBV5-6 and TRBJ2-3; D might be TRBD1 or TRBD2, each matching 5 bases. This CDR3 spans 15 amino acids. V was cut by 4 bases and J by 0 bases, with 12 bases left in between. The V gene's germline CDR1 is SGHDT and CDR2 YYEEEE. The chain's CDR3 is CASSERDESTDTQYF. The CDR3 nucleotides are TGTGCCAGCAGCGAACGGGACGAGAGCACAGATACGCAGTATTTT.

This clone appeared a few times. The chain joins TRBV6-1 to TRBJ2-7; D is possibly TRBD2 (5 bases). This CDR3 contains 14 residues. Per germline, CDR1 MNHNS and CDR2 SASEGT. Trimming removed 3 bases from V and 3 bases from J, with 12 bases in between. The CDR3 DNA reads TGTGCCAGCAGTGAGGGGAGAGCACACTACGAGCAGTACTTC. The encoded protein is CASSEGRAHYEQYF.

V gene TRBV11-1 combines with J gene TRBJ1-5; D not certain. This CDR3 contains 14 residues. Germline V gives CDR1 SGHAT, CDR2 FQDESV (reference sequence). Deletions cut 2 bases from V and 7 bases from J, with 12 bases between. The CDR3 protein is CASSLKGNGQPQHF. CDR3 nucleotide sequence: TGTGCCAGCAGCTTAAAGGGTAATGGGCAGCCCCAGCATTTT. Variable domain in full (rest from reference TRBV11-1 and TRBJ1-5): EAEVAQSPRYKITEKSQAVAFWCDPISGHATLYWYRQILGQGPELLVQFQDESVVDDSQLPKDRFSAERLKGVDSTLKIQPAELGDSAMYLCASSLKGNGQPQHFGDGTRLSIL.

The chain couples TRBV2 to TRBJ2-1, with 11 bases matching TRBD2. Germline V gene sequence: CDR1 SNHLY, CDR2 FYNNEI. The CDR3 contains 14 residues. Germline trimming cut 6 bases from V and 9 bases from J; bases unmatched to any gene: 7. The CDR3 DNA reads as TGTGCCAGCAGAGGGACTAGCGGCCCGGGTGAGCAGTTCTTC. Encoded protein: CASRGTSGPGEQFF.

The CDR3: CASSFYGGSGELFF. The CDR3 region has the DNA TGTGCCAGCAGCTTTTACGGAGGTTCCGGGGAGCTGTTTTTT. This chain uses TRBV7-8 with TRBJ2-2; D is perhaps TRBD2 (5 bases). The V gene lost 3 bases and the J gene lost 6 bases, with 11 bases spanning the gap. CDR1 and CDR2 from the germline V gene are SGHVS and FQNEAQ. This CDR3 has 14 residues.

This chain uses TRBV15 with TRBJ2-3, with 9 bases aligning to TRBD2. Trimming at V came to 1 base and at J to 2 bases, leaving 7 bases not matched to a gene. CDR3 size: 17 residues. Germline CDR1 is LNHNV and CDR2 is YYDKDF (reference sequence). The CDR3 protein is CATSRVLSGGPTDTQYF. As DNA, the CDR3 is TGTGCCACCAGCAGAGTTCTTAGCGGGGGCCCCACAGATACGCAGTATTTT.

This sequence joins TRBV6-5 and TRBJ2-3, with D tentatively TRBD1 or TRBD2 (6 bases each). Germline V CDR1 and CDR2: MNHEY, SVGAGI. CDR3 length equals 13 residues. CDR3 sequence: CVTGGGTTDTQYF. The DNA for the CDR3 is TGTGTCACCGGAGGGGGAACCACAGATACGCAGTATTTT.

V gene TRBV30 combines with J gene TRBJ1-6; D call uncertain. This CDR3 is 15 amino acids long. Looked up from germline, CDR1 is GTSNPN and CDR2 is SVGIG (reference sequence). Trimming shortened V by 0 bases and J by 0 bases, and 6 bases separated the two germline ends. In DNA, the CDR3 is TGTGCCTGGAGTGTACCGACCTCCTATAATTCACCCCTCCACTTT. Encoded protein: CAWSVPTSYNSPLHF. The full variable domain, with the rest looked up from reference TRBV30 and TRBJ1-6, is SQTIHQWPATLVQPVGSPLSLECTVEGTSNPNLYWYRQAAGRGLQLLFYSVGIGQISSEVPQNLSASRPQDRQFILSSKKLLLSDSGFYLCAWSVPTSYNSPLHFGNGTRLTVT.

The CDR3 nucleotides read TGCAGCGCCCTACTGACTTACTCTGGAAACACCATATATTTT. Encoded protein: CSALLTYSGNTIYF. The chain employs TRBV29-1 and TRBJ1-3; D remains unclear. The ends were cut back, 7 bases at V and 0 bases at J, with 13 bases in the middle. This CDR3 spans 14 amino acids. The V gene's germline CDR1 is SQVTM and CDR2 ANQGSEA.

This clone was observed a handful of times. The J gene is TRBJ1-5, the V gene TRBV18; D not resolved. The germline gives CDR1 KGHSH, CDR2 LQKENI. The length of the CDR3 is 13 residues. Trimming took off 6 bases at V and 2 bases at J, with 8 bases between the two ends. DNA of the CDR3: TGTGCCAGCTCTCCTGACCGCAATCAGCCCCAGCATTTT. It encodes CASSPDRNQPQHF.

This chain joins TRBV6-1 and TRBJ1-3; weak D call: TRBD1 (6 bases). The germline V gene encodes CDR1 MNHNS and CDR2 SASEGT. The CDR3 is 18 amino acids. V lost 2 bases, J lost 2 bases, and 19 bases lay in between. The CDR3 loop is CASSERLGGPGAGNTIYF. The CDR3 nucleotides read TGTGCCAGCAGTGAAAGGCTCGGGGGCCCAGGAGCTGGAAACACCATATATTTT.

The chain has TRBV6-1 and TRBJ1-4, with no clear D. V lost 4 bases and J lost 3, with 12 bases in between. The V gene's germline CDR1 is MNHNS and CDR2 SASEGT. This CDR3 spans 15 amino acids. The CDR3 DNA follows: TGTGCCAGCAGTGCCCAACTTGGAGCTAATGAAAAACTGTTTTTT. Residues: CASSAQLGANEKLFF.

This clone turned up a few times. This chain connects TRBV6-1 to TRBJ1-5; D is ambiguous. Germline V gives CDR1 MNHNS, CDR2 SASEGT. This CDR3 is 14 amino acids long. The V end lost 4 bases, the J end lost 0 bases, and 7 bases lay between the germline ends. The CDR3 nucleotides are TGTGCCAGCAGTGCCGGTATTAGCAATCAGCCCCAGCATTTT. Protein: CASSAGISNQPQHF.

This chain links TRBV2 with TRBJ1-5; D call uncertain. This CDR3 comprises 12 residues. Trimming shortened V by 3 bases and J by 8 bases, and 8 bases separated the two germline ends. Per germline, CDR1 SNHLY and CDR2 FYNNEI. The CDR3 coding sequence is TGTGCCAGCAGTGATGAGGTTAAGCCCCAGCATTTT. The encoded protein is CASSDEVKPQHF.

CDR3 coding DNA: TGCAGTGCTTCGGAGAACACTGAAGCTTTCTTT. This gives the protein CSASENTEAFF. This chain links TRBV20-1 with TRBJ1-1; D not resolved. The ends were cut back, 5 bases at V and 1 base at J, with 5 bases in the middle. This CDR3 has 11 amino acids. CDR1 and CDR2 from the germline V gene are DFQATT and SNEGSKA (reference sequence).

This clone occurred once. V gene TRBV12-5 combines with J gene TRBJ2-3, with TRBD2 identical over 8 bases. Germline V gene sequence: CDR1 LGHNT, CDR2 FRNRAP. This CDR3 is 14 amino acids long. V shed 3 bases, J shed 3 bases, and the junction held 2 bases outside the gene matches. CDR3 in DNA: TGTGCTAGTGGTTTCGGGGGGGCTACAGATACGCAGTATTTT. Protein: CASGFGGATDTQYF.

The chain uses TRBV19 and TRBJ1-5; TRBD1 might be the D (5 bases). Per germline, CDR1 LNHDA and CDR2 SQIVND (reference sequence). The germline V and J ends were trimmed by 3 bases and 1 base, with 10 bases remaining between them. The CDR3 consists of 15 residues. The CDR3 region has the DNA TGTGCCAGTAGTATCCAGGGCAGGAGCAATCAGCCCCAGCATTTT. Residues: CASSIQGRSNQPQHF.